There are a few counts of the clone carrying this T cell receptor (beta chain). Antigen specificity is unknown. The record originates from a study of neurological immune-mediated disorders. Broader study findings: No CDR3 amino acid sequences were shared by expanded clones across subjects, suggesting private repertoires in all groups.

5'RACE employing 10-nucleotide random UMIs yielded the cDNA. TCRdb reprocessed the 5' RACE reads via MiXCR and lists one record per CDR3 protein. In the table there are fewer than 90,000 distinct CDR3 sequences, 10% to 13% of which are singletons. The TCR originated in a man in his forties in good health. The source material was PBMCs.

DNA for the CDR3: TGTGCCAGCAGCCCCTTACGAGGGAATGAGCAGTTCTTC. Translation gives CASSPLRGNEQFF. The J gene is TRBJ2-1, the V gene TRBV9; D perhaps matches TRBD2 (5 bases). Looked up from germline, CDR1 is SGDLS and CDR2 is YYNGEE. The CDR3 extends over 13 amino acids. The V gene lost 4 bases and the J gene lost 7 bases, with 12 bases spanning the gap.